One sample yielded the 10 T cell receptor beta chains listed below, sequenced in a study of cytomegalovirus exposure and HLA in healthy donors. Vbeta (60) and Jbeta (13) primers were used in the PCR. The assay was immunoSEQ multiplex PCR, and TCRdb's table has in-frame clones only and misses some. Here the sample table reports about 46,000 clones. The specimen was PBMCs. The receptor source for this set is a middle-aged woman in good health and CMV-seronegative.

V gene TRBV6-1 combines with J gene TRBJ2-1; TRBD2 agrees at 12 bases. Trimming removed 5 bases from V and 5 bases from J; junction bases left unmatched: 4. Per the germline V gene, CDR1 is MNHNS and CDR2 is SASEGT. The length of the CDR3 is 15 residues. CDR3 DNA sequence: TGTGCCAGCAGTCCCCTAGCGGGAGGGGACAATGAGCAGTTCTTC. This encodes CASSPLAGGDNEQFF.

The chain links TRBV2 to TRBJ2-5; a weak D match, TRBD2 (6 bases). Trimming shortened V by 7 bases and J by 5 bases, and 11 bases separated the two germline ends. Looked up from germline, CDR1 is SNHLY and CDR2 is FYNNEI. The CDR3 consists of 12 residues. CDR3 DNA: TGTGCCAGCAACCGGGAGACGGAGACCCAGTACTTC. Its protein is CASNRETETQYF. Full variable domain (rest looked up from reference TRBV2 and TRBJ2-5): EPEVTQTPSHQVTQMGQEVILRCVPISNHLYFYWYRQILGQKVEFLVSFYNNEISEKSEIFDDQFSVERPDGSNFTLKIRSTKLEDSAMYFCASNRETETQYFGPGTRLLVL.

About this clone itself: This CDR3 is missing its conserved last phenylalanine or tryptophan, likely due to a read error. Because the CDR3's place on the DNA is in doubt, the DNA is left out and the CDR3 is given as listed by TCRdb. This chain connects TRBV6-1 to TRBJ2-7; the DNA was not used to check the table's D call, TRBD1. Germline CDR1 and CDR2: MNHNS and SASEGT. Both ends counted, the CDR3 spans 10 residues. CDR3 region: CARIAAQGMN.

V is TRBV19 and J is TRBJ1-5, with D tentatively TRBD1 (5 bases). This CDR3 spans 14 amino acids. The germline V gene encodes CDR1 LNHDA and CDR2 SQIVND (reference sequence). V shed 1 base and J shed 9 bases, with 13 bases lying between them. In DNA form, the CDR3 reads TGTGCCAGTAGTATAGTTGGACACGATGGGCCCCAGCATTTT. Amino acids: CASSIVGHDGPQHF.

The rearrangement joins TRBV29-1 to TRBJ1-3, with 9 positions matching TRBD1. This CDR3 contains 14 residues. J gave up 2 bases and V 6 bases, and 5 bases lay outside the gene matches. Germline-derived CDR1 and CDR2 are SQVTM and ANQGSEA. CDR3 bases: TGCAGCGTCGTGGGACAGGGCCCTGGAAACACCATATATTTT. It codes for CSVVGQGPGNTIYF.

CDR3 loop: CASSLYRSEAFF. The CDR3 DNA is TGTGCCAGTAGTTTGTACAGGTCTGAAGCTTTCTTT. The rearrangement links TRBV19 to TRBJ1-1, with D maybe TRBD1 (5 bases). V was clipped by 5 bases and J by 6 bases, with 10 bases between them. Germline CDR1 is LNHDA and CDR2 is SQIVND (reference sequence). The CDR3 extends over 12 amino acids.

The rearrangement links TRBV27 to TRBJ2-7; 8 bases line up with TRBD1. Per the germline V gene, CDR1 is MNHEY and CDR2 is SMNVEV (reference sequence). V lost 4 bases, J lost 4 bases, and 9 bases stayed unmatched. There are 15 residues in the CDR3. CDR3 in amino acids: CASSYTGTGGYEQYF. The CDR3 nucleotides read TGTGCCAGCAGTTATACCGGGACAGGAGGTTACGAGCAGTACTTC.

The chain has TRBV10-2 and TRBJ2-4; TRBD2 agrees at 15 bases. CDR1 is WSHSY and CDR2 is SAAADI in the germline V gene. With 3 bases clipped from V and 7 bases from J, the junction kept 10 bases outside the gene matches. The length of the CDR3 is 18 residues. The CDR3, as DNA: TGCGCCAGCAGTGATATAAGGACTAGCGGGAGGGAGTGGAACATTCAGTACTTC. As protein: CASSDIRTSGREWNIQYF.

V is TRBV27 and J is TRBJ1-4; tentatively, D is TRBD1 (5 bases). The CDR3 runs to 12 residues. Germline-derived CDR1 and CDR2 are MNHEY and SMNVEV (reference sequence). V lost 9 bases, J lost 4 bases, and 9 bases lay in between. CDR3 region: CASGQRNEKLFF. The CDR3 DNA reads as TGTGCCAGTGGACAACGTAATGAAAAACTGTTTTTT.

This sequence joins TRBV18 and TRBJ1-1; 7 bases are shared with TRBD1. Germline V gene sequence: CDR1 KGHSH, CDR2 LQKENI. The CDR3 spans 14 residues. V shed 2 bases and J 4 bases; nucleotides not matched to a gene: 4. The CDR3 DNA follows: TGTGCCAGCTCACCAGACCCAGGGGGCACTGAAGCTTTCTTT. Its translation: CASSPDPGGTEAFF.